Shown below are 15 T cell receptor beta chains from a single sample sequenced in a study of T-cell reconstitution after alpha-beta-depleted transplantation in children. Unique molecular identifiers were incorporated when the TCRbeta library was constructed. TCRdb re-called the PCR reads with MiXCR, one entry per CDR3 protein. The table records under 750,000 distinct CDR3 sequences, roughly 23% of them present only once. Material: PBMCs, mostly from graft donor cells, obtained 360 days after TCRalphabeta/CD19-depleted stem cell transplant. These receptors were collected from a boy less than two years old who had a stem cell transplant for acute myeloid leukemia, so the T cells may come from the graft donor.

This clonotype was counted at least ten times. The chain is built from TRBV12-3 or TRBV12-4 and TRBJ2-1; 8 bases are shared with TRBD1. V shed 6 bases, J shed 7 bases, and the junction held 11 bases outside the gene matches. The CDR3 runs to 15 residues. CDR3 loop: CASSPGTTGVNEQFF. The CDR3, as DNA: TGTGCCAGCAGCCCAGGGACGACAGGGGTGAATGAGCAGTTCTTC.

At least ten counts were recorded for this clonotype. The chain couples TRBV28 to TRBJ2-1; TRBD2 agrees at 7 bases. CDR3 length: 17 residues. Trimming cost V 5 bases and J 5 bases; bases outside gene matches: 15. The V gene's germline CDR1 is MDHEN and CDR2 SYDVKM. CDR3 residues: CASSPNWFRGDDNEQFF. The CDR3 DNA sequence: TGTGCCAGCAGTCCTAATTGGTTCCGGGGGGACGACAATGAGCAGTTCTTC.

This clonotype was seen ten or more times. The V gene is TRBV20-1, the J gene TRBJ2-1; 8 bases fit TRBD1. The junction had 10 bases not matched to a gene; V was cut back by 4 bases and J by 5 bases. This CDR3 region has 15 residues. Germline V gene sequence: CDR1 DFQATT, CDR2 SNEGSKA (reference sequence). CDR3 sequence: CSATDRDRLHNEQFF. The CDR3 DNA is TGCAGTGCTACCGACCGGGACAGGCTCCACAATGAGCAGTTCTTC.

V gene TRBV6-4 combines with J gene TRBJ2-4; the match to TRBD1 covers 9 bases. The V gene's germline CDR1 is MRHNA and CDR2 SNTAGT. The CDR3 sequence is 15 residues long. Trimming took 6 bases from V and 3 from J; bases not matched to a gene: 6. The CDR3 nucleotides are TGTGCCAGCAGGACAGGGGGTCCATTCAAAAACATTCAGTACTTC. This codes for CASRTGGPFKNIQYF.

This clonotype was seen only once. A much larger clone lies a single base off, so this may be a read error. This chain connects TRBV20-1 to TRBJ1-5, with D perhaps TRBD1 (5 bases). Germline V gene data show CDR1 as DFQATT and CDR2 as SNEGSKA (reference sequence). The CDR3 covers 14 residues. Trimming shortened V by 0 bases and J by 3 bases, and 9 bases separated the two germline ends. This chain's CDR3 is CSAREGGDNQPQHF. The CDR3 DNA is TGCAGTGCTAGAGAGGGAGGGGACAATCAGCCCCAGCATTTT.

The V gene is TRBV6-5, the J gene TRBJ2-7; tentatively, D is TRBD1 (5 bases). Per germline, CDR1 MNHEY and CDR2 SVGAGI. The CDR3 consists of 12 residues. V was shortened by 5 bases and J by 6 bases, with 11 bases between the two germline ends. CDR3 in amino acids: CASSTTGSEQYF. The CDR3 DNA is TGTGCCAGCAGTACCACAGGTAGCGAGCAGTACTTC.

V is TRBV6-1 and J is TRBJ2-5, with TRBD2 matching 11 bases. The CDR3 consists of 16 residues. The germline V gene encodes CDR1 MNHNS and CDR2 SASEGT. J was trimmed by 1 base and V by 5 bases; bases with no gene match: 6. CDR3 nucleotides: TGTGCCAGCAGTCCGACTAGCGGGGATCTCCAAGAGACCCAGTACTTC. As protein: CASSPTSGDLQETQYF.

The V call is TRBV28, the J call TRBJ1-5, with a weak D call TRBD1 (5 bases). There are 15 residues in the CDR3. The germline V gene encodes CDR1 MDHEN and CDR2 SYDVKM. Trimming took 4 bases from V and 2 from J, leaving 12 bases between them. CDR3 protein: CASSWGISRNQPQHF. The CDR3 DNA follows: TGTGCCAGCAGTTGGGGGATTTCTCGCAATCAGCCCCAGCATTTT.

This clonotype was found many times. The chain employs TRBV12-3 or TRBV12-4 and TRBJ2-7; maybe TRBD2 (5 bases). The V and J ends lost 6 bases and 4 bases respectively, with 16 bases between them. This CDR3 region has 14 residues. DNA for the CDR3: TGTGCCAGCAGCCGAAGCAGCGGAGAATACGAGCAGTACTTC. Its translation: CASSRSSGEYEQYF.

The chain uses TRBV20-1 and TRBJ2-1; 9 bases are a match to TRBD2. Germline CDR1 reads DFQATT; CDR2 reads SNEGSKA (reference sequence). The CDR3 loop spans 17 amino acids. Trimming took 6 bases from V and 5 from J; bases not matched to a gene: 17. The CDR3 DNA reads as TGCAGTGCAAGGCGGGGGGGCTTATTCTCCCCCAACAATGAGCAGTTCTTC. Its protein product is CSARRGGLFSPNNEQFF.

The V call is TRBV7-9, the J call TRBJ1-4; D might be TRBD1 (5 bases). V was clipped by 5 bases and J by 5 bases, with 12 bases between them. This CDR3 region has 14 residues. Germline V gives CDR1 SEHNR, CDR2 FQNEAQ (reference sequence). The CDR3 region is CASSILGGNEKLFF. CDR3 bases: TGTGCCAGCAGCATACTGGGGGGGAATGAAAAACTGTTTTTT.

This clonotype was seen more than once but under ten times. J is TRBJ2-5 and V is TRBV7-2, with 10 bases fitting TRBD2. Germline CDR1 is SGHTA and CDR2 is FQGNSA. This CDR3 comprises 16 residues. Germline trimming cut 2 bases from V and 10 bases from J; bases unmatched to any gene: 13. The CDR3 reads CASSLSTSGAQSGQYF. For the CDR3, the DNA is TGTGCCAGCAGCTTATCCACTAGCGGGGCCCAAAGTGGCCAGTACTTC. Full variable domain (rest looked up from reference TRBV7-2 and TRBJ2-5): GAGVSQSPSNKVTEKGKDVELRCDPISGHTALYWYRQSLGQGLEFLIYFQGNSAPDKSGLPSDRFSAERTGGSVSTLTIQRTQQEDSAVYLCASSLSTSGAQSGQYFGPGTRLLVL.

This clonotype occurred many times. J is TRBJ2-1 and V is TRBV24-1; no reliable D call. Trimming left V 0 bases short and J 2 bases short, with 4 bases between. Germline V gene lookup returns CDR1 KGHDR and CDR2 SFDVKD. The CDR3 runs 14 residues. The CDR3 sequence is CATSDLPPYNEQFF. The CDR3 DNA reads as TGTGCCACCAGTGATTTGCCCCCCTACAATGAGCAGTTCTTC.

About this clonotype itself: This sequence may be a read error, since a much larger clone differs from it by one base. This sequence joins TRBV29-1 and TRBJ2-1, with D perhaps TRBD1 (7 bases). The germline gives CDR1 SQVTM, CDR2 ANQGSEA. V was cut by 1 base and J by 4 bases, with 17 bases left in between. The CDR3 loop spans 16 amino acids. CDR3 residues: CSVEGQTGTLYNEQFF. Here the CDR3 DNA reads TGCAGCGTTGAAGGTCAGACAGGGACTTTGTACAATGAGCAGTTCTTC.

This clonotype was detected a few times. This CDR3 reads CSVEDPTHRGTSGGPSTDTQYF. The CDR3 nucleotides are TGCAGCGTTGAAGATCCCACTCACAGGGGGACTAGCGGGGGGCCTAGCACAGATACGCAGTATTTT. The chain joins TRBV29-1 to TRBJ2-3, with 15 bases aligning to TRBD2. Germline CDR1 is SQVTM and CDR2 is ANQGSEA. There are 22 residues in the CDR3. Germline trimming cut 0 bases from V and 0 bases from J; bases unmatched to any gene: 16.